This T cell receptor beta chain came from a study of blood T cell repertoires in COVID-19. TCRdb's copy holds only in-frame clones and misses some; the assay was immunoSEQ multiplex PCR. The sample holds just under 350,000 clones, around four fifths seen once. CDR1 MDHEN and CDR2 SYDVKM come from the germline V gene. The CDR3 extends over 15 amino acids. V shed 5 bases, J shed 4 bases, and the junction held 6 bases outside the gene matches. The chain carries TRBV28 and TRBJ1-5, with 9 bases matching TRBD1. The receptor comes from a man aged 25-40 years with active or convalescent COVID-19. The sequenced sample consisted of peripheral blood. CDR3 bases: TGTGCCAGCAGTCCCAAGGGACAGGGAAATCAGCCCCAGCATTTT. It encodes CASSPKGQGNQPQHF. The full variable domain, with the rest looked up from reference TRBV28 and TRBJ1-5, is DVKVTQSSRYLVKRTGEKVFLECVQDMDHENMFWYRQDPGLGLRLIYFSYDVKMKEKGDIPEGYSVSREKKERFSLILESASTNQTSMYLCASSPKGQGNQPQHFGDGTRLSIL.